Listed below are T cell receptor beta chains from one sample, sequenced in a study of response to subunit inactivated influenza vaccine. Each CDR3 protein gets one entry after TCRdb re-called the RT-PCR reads with MiXCR. The profile shows 700,000 to 800,000 distinct CDR3 sequences, 18% of them singletons. The specimen comprised PBMCs from blood, sampled roughly 5 days after vaccination. These receptors originate from a man between 45 and 60 years old who received an inactivated influenza vaccine. Both conserved end residues are part of each CDR3. Each record gives: V gene, J gene, clone size, D gene, CDR3 protein, CDR3 DNA. The D gene is left open where the match is weak. Size values are once, few and many counts, or a class for expanded clones, and some rows have none.

TRBV20-1	TRBJ1-6	-	-	CSAGTTNSPLHF	TGCAGTGCGGGAACGACTAATTCACCCCTCCACTTT
TRBV7-2	TRBJ2-5	many	TRBD1	CASSPGTGDRTQYF	TGTGCCAGCAGCCCCGGGACAGGGGATCGGACCCAGTACTTC
TRBV29-1	TRBJ2-1	many	-	CSERTSYNEQFF	TGCAGCGAGAGGACGAGCTACAATGAGCAGTTCTTC
TRBV18	TRBJ2-3	-	-	CASSPGTAVYTDTQYF	TGTGCCAGCTCACCTGGGACGGCGGTTTACACAGATACGCAGTATTTT
TRBV7-9	TRBJ2-1	-	TRBD2	CASSRSGRAYNEQFF	TGTGCCAGCAGCCGAAGCGGGAGGGCCTACAATGAGCAGTTCTTC
TRBV5-6	TRBJ2-2	-	-	CASSFGQSSNTGELFF	TGTGCCAGCAGCTTCGGGCAATCCTCCAACACCGGGGAGCTGTTTTTT
TRBV20-1	TRBJ2-5	-	TRBD2	CSANIRTSGRGETQYF	TGCAGTGCTAACATTAGGACTAGCGGGAGAGGGGAGACCCAGTACTTC
TRBV7-2	TRBJ1-1	-	-	CASSSLAAGYTEAFF	TGTGCCAGCAGCTCACTGGCGGCGGGGTACACTGAAGCTTTCTTT
TRBV11-2	TRBJ2-2	-	-	CASSSRLTVAGELFF	TGTGCCAGCAGCTCTCGTTTGACGGTGGCCGGGGAGCTGTTTTTT
TRBV20-1	TRBJ2-7	-	-	CSSYGPTVFGEQYF	TGCAGTTCTTACGGGCCCACGGTATTCGGGGAGCAGTACTTC
TRBV6-1	TRBJ2-5	-	TRBD1	CASWDRGPETQYF	TGTGCCAGCTGGGACAGGGGGCCAGAGACCCAGTACTTC
TRBV28	TRBJ2-2	-	-	CGARFGGGTGELFF	TGTGGTGCGCGATTTGGGGGAGGTACCGGGGAGCTGTTTTTT
TRBV6-1	TRBJ1-6	-	-	CASSAVVLNNSPLHF	TGTGCCAGCAGTGCCGTCGTCCTAAATAATTCACCCCTCCACTTT
TRBV25-1	TRBJ1-6	-	-	CASSKFTRFNSPLHF	TGTGCCAGCAGTAAGTTCACCCGCTTCAATTCACCCCTCCACTTT
TRBV29-1	TRBJ2-1	many	TRBD2	CSIGTSGNNEQFF	TGCAGCATCGGGACTAGCGGGAACAATGAGCAGTTCTTC
TRBV12-3/TRBV12-4	TRBJ2-5	few	-	CASSTSGPLGTQYF	TGTGCCAGCAGCACCTCCGGACCCCTGGGGACCCAGTACTTC